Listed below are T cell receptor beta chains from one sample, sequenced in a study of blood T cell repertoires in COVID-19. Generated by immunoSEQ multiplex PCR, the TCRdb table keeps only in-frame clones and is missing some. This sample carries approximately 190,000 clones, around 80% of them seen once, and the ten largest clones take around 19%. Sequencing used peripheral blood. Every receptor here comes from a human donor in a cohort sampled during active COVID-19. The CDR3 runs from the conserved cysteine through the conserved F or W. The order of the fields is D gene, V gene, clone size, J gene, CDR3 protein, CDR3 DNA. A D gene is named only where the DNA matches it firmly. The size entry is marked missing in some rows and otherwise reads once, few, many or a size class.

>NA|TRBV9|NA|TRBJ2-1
CASSKTGVIGEQFF
TGTGCCAGCAGTAAGACGGGGGTGATCGGTGAGCAGTTCTTC
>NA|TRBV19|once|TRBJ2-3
CASKGDIPADTQYF
TGTGCCAGTAAAGGGGACATCCCGGCAGATACGCAGTATTTT
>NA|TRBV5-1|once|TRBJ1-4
CASSLDTGENEKLFF
TGCGCCAGCAGCTTGGATACAGGAGAGAATGAAAAACTGTTTTTT
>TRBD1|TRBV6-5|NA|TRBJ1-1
CASSYASSGGNTEAFF
TGTGCCAGCAGTTACGCCTCCTCAGGGGGGAACACTGAAGCTTTCTTT
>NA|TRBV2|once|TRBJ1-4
CASQTGADEKLFF
TGTGCCAGCCAAACTGGAGCTGATGAAAAACTGTTTTTT
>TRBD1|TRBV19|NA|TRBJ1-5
CASSPRTGRGNQPQHF
TGTGCCAGTAGTCCAAGGACAGGGAGAGGCAATCAGCCCCAGCATTTT
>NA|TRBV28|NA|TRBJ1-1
CASSNQGNTEAFF
TGTGCCAGCAGTAACCAGGGTAACACTGAAGCTTTCTTT
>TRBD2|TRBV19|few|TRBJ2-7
CASSPWTSGPGYEQYF
TGTGCCAGTAGTCCTTGGACTAGCGGGCCAGGCTACGAGCAGTACTTC
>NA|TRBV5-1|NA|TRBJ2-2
CASSGRANIGLFF
TGCGCCAGCAGCGGGCGGGCTAACATCGGGCTGTTTTTT
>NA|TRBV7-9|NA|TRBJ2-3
CASSQSSGTDTQYF
TGTGCCAGCAGCCAGTCTTCCGGCACAGATACGCAGTATTTT
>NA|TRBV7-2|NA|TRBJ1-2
CASSTTVYGYTF
TGTGCCAGCAGCACGACAGTCTATGGCTACACCTTC
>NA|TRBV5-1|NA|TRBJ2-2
CASSPTAANTGELFF
TGCGCCAGCAGCCCGACAGCCGCGAACACCGGGGAGCTGTTTTTT
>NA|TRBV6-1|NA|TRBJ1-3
CASSEYLGSGNTIYF
TGTGCCAGCAGTGAATATCTCGGCTCTGGAAACACCATATATTTT
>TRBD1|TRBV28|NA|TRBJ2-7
CASRGQGRHYEQYF
TGTGCCAGCAGAGGACAGGGGCGCCACTACGAGCAGTACTTC
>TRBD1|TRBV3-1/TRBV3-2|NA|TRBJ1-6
CASSQGTANSPLHF
TGTGCCAGCAGCCAGGGGACAGCAAATTCACCCCTCCACTTT
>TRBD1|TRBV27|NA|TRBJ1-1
CASSALQGTEAFF
TGTGCCAGCAGTGCACTACAGGGGACTGAGGCTTTCTTT
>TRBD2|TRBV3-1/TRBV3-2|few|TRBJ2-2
CASRPGLGVPPNTGELFF
TGTGCCAGCAGGCCGGGACTAGGAGTCCCCCCGAACACCGGGGAGCTGTTTTTT
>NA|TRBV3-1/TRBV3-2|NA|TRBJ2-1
CASSQQNNEQFF
TGTGCCAGCAGTCAACAGAACAATGAGCAGTTCTTC
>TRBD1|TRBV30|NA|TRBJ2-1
CAWTRDRDYNEQFF
TGTGCCTGGACAAGGGACAGGGACTACAATGAGCAGTTCTTC
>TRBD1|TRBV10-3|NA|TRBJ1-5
CAISGGPLQGVGQPQHF
TGTGCCATCAGTGGCGGTCCCCTCCAGGGGGTGGGTCAGCCCCAGCATTTT
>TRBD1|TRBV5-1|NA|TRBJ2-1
CASSLGTGGYNEQFF
TGCGCCAGCAGCTTGGGGACAGGGGGCTACAATGAGCAGTTCTTC
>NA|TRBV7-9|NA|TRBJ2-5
CASSLVMRRDQETQYF
TGTGCCAGCAGCTTAGTCATGCGGAGAGACCAAGAGACCCAGTACTTC
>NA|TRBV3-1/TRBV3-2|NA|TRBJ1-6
CASSQAGLLGTLHF
TGTGCCAGCAGCCAAGCGGGACTCTTAGGGACCCTCCACTTT
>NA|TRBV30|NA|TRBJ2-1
CAWSNSPPNEQFF
TGTGCCTGGAGCAACTCACCCCCCAATGAGCAGTTCTTC
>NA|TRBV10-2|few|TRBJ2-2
CASNLQANTGELFF
TGCGCCAGCAATCTACAGGCGAACACCGGGGAGCTGTTTTTT
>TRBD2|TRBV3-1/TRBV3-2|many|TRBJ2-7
CASSGTGTSTSEQYF
TGTGCCAGCAGCGGGACCGGGACTAGCACGAGCGAGCAGTACTTC
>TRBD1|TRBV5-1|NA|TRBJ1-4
CASSLGQGSRKLFF
TGCGCCAGCAGCTTGGGACAGGGGTCGCGAAAACTGTTTTTT
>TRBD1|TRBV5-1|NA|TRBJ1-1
CASSLRTGGAEAFF
TGCGCCAGCAGCTTACGGACAGGGGGGGCTGAAGCTTTCTTT
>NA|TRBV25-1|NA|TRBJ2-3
CASSEAAGRGTQYF
TGTGCCAGCAGTGAGGCGGCGGGTCGGGGGACGCAGTATTTT
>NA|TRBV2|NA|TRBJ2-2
CASRTGKRSTGELFF
TGTGCCAGCAGAACAGGCAAGCGTTCCACCGGGGAGCTGTTTTTT
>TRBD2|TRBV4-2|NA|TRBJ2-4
CASSQDWRGTKNIQYF
TGTGCCAGCAGCCAAGATTGGCGGGGGACCAAAAACATTCAGTACTTC
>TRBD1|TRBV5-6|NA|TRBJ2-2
CASSHDRGYTGELFF
TGTGCCAGCAGTCACGACAGGGGATACACCGGGGAGCTGTTTTTT
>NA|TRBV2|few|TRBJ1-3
CASTLDYTGNTIYF
TGTGCCAGCACCTTAGACTACACTGGAAACACCATATATTTT
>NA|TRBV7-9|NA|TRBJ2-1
CASSFLADYYNEQFF
TGTGCCAGCAGCTTTTTAGCGGACTACTACAATGAGCAGTTCTTC
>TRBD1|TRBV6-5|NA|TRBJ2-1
CASSYDGGQGGPKFF
TGTGCCAGCAGTTACGACGGGGGACAGGGAGGTCCGAAGTTCTTC
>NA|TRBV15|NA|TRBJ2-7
CATSRVRGSEQYF
TGTGCCACCAGCAGAGTAAGAGGATCCGAGCAGTACTTC